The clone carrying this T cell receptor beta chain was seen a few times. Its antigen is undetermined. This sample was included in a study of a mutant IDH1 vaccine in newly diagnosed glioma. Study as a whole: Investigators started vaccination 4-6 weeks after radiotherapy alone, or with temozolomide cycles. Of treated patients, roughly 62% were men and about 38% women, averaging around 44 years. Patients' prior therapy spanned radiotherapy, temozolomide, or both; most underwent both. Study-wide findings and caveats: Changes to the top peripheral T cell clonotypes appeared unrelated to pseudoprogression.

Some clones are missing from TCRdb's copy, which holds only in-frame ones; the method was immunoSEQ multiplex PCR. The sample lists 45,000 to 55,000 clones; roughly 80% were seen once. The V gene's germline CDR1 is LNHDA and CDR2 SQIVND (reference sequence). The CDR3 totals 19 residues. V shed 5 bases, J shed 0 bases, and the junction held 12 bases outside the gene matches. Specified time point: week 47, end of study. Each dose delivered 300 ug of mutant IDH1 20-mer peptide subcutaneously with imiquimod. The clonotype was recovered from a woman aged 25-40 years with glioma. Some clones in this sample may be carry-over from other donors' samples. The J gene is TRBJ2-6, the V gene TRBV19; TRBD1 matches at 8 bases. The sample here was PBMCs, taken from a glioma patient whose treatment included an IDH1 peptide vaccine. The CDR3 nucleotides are TGTGCCAGTAGTGACGGACAGGGCCGTACTATCTCTGGGGCCAACGTCCTGACTTTC. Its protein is CASSDGQGRTISGANVLTF. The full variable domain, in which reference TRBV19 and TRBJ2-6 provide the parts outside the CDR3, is DGGITQSPKYLFRKEGQNVTLSCEQNLNHDAMYWYRQDPGQGLRLIYYSQIVNDFQKGDIAEGYSVSREKKESFPLTVTSAQKNPTAFYLCASSDGQGRTISGANVLTFGAGSRLTVL.